These 12 T cell receptor beta chains share one sample of origin, sequenced in a study of T cell responses to AZD1222 COVID-19 vaccine. The assay was immunoSEQ multiplex PCR, and TCRdb's table has in-frame clones only and misses some. The table includes over 150,000 clones, less than 90% detected once. Sample: peripheral blood, taken on day 0 of AZD1222 vaccination. The receptor set was obtained from an adult in good health.

The DNA of the CDR3 is TGTGCAAGTCGCCAGACTAGCGGGGGGGCCGGAGATACGCAGTATTTT. It encodes CASRQTSGGAGDTQYF. The rearrangement joins TRBV12-2 to TRBJ2-3; no check of the table's D call, TRBD2, against the DNA was made. TRBV12-2 is described as a pseudogene. The CDR3 is 16 amino acids.

V usage is TRBV5-6 and J usage is TRBJ1-6; 11 nucleotides line up with TRBD1. The CDR3 totals 16 residues. The V and J ends lost 2 bases and 10 bases, in that order; junction bases with no gene match: 8. Germline V CDR1 and CDR2: SGHDT, YYEEEE. DNA of the CDR3: TGTGCCAGCAGCTTCCTTGGACAGGGGGCCGGATCACCCCTCCACTTT. Translated, it gives CASSFLGQGAGSPLHF. Full variable domain (rest looked up from reference TRBV5-6 and TRBJ1-6): DAGVTQSPTHLIKTRGQQVTLRCSPKSGHDTVSWYQQALGQGPQFIFQYYEEEERQRGNFPDRFSGHQFPNYSSELNVNALLLGDSALYLCASSFLGQGAGSPLHFGNGTRLTVT.

V is TRBV27 and J is TRBJ2-7; TRBD1 matches at 7 bases. Losses at the gene ends were 2 bases for V and 9 bases for J; bases not matched to a gene: 13. The CDR3 contains 15 residues. The V gene's germline CDR1 is MNHEY and CDR2 SMNVEV (reference sequence). The CDR3 region has the DNA TGTGCCAGCAGTTTAAGAGAGGGGGCGCAATTCGGGCAGTACTTC. It translates to CASSLREGAQFGQYF.

The J gene is TRBJ1-3, the V gene TRBV4-3, with D unresolved. The germline CDR1 and CDR2 sequences are LGHNA and YSLEER. Deletions cut 4 bases from V and 0 bases from J, with 13 bases between. The CDR3 runs 16 residues. The CDR3 coding sequence is TGCGCCAGCAGCCCTCGGGAAGGGTACTCTGGAAACACCATATATTTT. Protein sequence: CASSPREGYSGNTIYF.

V and J are TRBV3-1 (or the pseudogene TRBV3-2) and TRBJ1-1; D remains ambiguous. The CDR3 runs to 13 residues. Trimming cost V 1 base and J 4 bases, with 7 bases left between them. The germline V gene has CDR1 LGHDT and CDR2 YNNKEL (reference sequence). DNA of the CDR3: TGTGCCAGCAGCCAAGTGGAGAGCACTGAAGCTTTCTTT. Residues: CASSQVESTEAFF.

This clone came up once. The J gene is TRBJ1-6, the V gene TRBV27; D ambiguous. V lost 4 bases to trimming and J lost 7 bases, with 5 bases between them. Looked up from germline, CDR1 is MNHEY and CDR2 is SMNVEV (reference sequence). This CDR3 region has 12 residues. The CDR3 region has the DNA TGTGCCAGCAGTTCCCCAAATTCACCCCTCCACTTT. Protein sequence: CASSSPNSPLHF.

V gene TRBV5-1 combines with J gene TRBJ2-5; 8 bases align to TRBD1. The junction had 8 bases not matched to a gene; V was cut back by 5 bases and J by 2 bases. CDR3 size: 15 residues. In germline, CDR1 is SGHRS, CDR2 YFSETQ. The CDR3 is CASRTDRGSQETQYF. Written as DNA, the CDR3 is TGCGCCAGCAGGACTGACAGGGGAAGTCAAGAGACCCAGTACTTC. Complete variable domain (other parts from reference TRBV5-1 and TRBJ2-5): KAGVTQTPRYLIKTRGQQVTLSCSPISGHRSVSWYQQTPGQGLQFLFEYFSETQRNKGNFPGRFSGRQFSNSRSEMNVSTLELGDSALYLCASRTDRGSQETQYFGPGTRLLVL.

CDR3 nucleotide sequence: TGTGCCAGCAGCTTAGGACAGGTCTCCTACGAGCAGTACTTC. Its protein is CASSLGQVSYEQYF. The chain employs TRBV7-9 and TRBJ2-7; D might be TRBD1 (6 bases). The germline CDR1 and CDR2 sequences are SEHNR and FQNEAQ (reference sequence). Trimming left V 1 base short and J 0 bases short, with 7 bases between. CDR3 length: 14 residues.

V is TRBV2 and J is TRBJ2-3; the match to TRBD1 covers 10 bases. Germline-derived CDR1 and CDR2 are SNHLY and FYNNEI. With 5 bases clipped from V and 3 bases from J, the junction kept 8 bases outside the gene matches. The CDR3 spans 16 residues. As DNA, the CDR3 is TGTGCCAGCAGTAACGACAGGGGGCGGGGTACAGATACGCAGTATTTT. It yields the protein CASSNDRGRGTDTQYF.

The J gene is TRBJ2-2, the V gene TRBV12-3 or TRBV12-4; no reliable D call. With 4 bases removed from V and 3 bases from J, the gap between germline ends came to 6 bases. The CDR3 sequence is 13 residues long. CDR3: CASSWSYTGELFF. The CDR3 nucleotides read TGTGCCAGCAGTTGGTCATACACCGGGGAGCTGTTTTTT.

This rearrangement joins TRBV11-2 to TRBJ2-5, with D unclear. CDR3 size: 13 residues. CDR1 is SGHAT, CDR2 FQNNGV, per germline. The germline V and J ends were trimmed by 2 bases and 5 bases, with 9 bases remaining between them. In DNA, the CDR3 is TGTGCCAGCAGCTTACGCGATTTGGAGACCCAGTACTTC. It codes for CASSLRDLETQYF.

The chain employs TRBV7-2 and TRBJ2-2; the D gene is possibly TRBD1 (6 bases). The CDR3 extends over 17 amino acids. V lost 6 bases and J lost 1, with 18 bases in between. Germline CDR1 and CDR2: SGHTA and FQGNSA. The CDR3 DNA reads TGTGCCAGCAGTTCTCCCCGGACAGCCTTGAACACCGGGGAGCTGTTTTTT. Encoded protein: CASSSPRTALNTGELFF. Complete variable domain (other parts from reference TRBV7-2 and TRBJ2-2): GAGVSQSPSNKVTEKGKDVELRCDPISGHTALYWYRQSLGQGLEFLIYFQGNSAPDKSGLPSDRFSAERTGGSVSTLTIQRTQQEDSAVYLCASSSPRTALNTGELFFGEGSRLTVL.